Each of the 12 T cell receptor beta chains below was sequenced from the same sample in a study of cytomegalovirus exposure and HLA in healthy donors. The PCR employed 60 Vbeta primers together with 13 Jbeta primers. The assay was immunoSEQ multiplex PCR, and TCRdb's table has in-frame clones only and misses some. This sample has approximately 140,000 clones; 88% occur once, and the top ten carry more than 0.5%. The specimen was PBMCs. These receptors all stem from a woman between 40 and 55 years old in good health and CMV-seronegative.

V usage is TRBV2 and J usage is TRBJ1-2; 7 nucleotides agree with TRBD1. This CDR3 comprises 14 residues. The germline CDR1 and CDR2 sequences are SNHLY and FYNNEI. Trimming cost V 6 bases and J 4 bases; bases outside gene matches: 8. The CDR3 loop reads CASRAGQAIYGYTF. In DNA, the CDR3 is TGTGCCAGCAGAGCCGGACAGGCCATCTATGGCTACACCTTC.

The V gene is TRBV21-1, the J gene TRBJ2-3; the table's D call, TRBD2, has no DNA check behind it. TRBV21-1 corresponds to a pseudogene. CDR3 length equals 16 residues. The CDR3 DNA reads TGTGCCAGCACCCCCGGGGTAGCGGCTAGCACAGATACGCAGTATTTT. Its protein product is CASTPGVAASTDTQYF.

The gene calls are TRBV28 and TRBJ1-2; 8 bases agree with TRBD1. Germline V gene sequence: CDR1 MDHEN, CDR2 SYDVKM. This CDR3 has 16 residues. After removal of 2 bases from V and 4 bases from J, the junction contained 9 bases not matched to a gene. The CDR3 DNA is TGTGCCAGCAGTTTAGGTGCAGGGGGCGGCTTCTATGGCTACACCTTC. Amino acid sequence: CASSLGAGGGFYGYTF.

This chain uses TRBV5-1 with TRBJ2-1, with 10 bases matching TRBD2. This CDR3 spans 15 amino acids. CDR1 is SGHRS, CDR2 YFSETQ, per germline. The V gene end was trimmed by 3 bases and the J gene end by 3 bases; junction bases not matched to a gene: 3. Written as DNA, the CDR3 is TGCGCCAGCAGCTGGGCTAGCGGGAGCTACAATGAGCAGTTCTTC. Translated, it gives CASSWASGSYNEQFF.

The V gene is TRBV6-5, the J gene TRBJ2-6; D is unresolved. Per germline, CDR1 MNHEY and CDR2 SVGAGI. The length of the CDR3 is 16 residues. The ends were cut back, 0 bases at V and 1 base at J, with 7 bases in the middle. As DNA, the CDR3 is TGTGCCAGCAGTTACTCGGGCTTTTCTGGGGCCAACGTCCTGACTTTC. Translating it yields CASSYSGFSGANVLTF.

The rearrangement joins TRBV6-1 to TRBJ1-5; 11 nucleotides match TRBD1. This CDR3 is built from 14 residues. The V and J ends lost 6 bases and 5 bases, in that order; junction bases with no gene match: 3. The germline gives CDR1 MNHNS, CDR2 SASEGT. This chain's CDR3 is CASSGTGGYQPQHF. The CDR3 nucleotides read TGTGCCAGCAGCGGGACAGGGGGGTATCAGCCCCAGCATTTT.

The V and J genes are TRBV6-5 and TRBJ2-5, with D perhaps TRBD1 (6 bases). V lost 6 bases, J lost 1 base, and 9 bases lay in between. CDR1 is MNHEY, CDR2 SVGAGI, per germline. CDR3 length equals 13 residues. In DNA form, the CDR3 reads TGTGCCAGCAGCCGGGACACCCAAGAGACCCAGTACTTC. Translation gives CASSRDTQETQYF.

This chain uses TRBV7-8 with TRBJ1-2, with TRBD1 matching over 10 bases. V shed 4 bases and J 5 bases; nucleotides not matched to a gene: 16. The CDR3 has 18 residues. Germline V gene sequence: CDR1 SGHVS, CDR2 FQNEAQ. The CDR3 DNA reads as TGTGCCAGCAGCTCTAAAGGACAGGGGGAGACAAATCCTTATGGCTACACCTTC. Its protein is CASSSKGQGETNPYGYTF.

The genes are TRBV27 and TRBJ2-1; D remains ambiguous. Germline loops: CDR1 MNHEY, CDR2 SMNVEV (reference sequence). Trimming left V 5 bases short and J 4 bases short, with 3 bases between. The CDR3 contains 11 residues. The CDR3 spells CASSQYNEQFF. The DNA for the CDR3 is TGTGCCAGCAGTCAATACAATGAGCAGTTCTTC.

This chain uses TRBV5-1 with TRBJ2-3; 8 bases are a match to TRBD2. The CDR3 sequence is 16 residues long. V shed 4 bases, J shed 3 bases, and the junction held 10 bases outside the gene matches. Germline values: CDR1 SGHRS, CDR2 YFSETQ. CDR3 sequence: CASSPHTGGRTDTQYF. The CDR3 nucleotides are TGCGCCAGCAGCCCCCACACGGGGGGGAGGACAGATACGCAGTATTTT. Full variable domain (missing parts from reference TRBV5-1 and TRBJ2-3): KAGVTQTPRYLIKTRGQQVTLSCSPISGHRSVSWYQQTPGQGLQFLFEYFSETQRNKGNFPGRFSGRQFSNSRSEMNVSTLELGDSALYLCASSPHTGGRTDTQYFGPGTRLTVL.

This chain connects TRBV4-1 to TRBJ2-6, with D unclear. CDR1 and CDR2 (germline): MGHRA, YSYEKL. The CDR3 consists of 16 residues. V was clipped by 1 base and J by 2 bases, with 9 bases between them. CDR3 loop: CASSQAGFTGANVLTF. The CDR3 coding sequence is TGCGCCAGCAGCCAAGCGGGTTTTACTGGGGCCAACGTCCTGACTTTC.

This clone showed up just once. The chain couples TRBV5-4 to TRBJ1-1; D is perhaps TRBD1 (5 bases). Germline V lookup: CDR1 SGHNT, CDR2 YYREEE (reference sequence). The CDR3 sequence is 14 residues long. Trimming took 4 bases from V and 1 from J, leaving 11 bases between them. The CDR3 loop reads CASSRRGWNTEAFF. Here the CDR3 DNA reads TGTGCCAGCAGCCGTCGGGGGTGGAACACTGAAGCTTTCTTT.